Sequencing of this T cell receptor (beta chain) was carried out in a study of cytomegalovirus exposure and HLA in healthy donors. Points on this clone: As yet, its antigen is unknown.

V shed 1 base, J shed 2 bases, and the junction held 4 bases outside the gene matches. The CDR3 sequence is 17 residues long. In germline, CDR1 is SGHVS, CDR2 FNYEAQ. Regarding the study as a whole: A reported reduction in N-insertions relative to the approximately 690-donor mean was seen in an Asian-associated ancestry cluster in a later analysis.

Despite likely unrecorded immune exposures, the donors were nominally healthy at the time of sampling. 60 Vbeta and 13 Jbeta primers were used in PCR. Generated by immunoSEQ multiplex PCR, the TCRdb table keeps only in-frame clones and is missing some. The sample yields 150,000 to 200,000 clones, around 78% seen once. Source material: PBMCs. The J gene is TRBJ2-1, the V gene TRBV7-6, with 11 bases aligning to TRBD2. This clonotype originated in a middle-aged man in good health and CMV-seronegative. The CDR3: CASSLGRGLAAYNEQFF. The CDR3 DNA reads TGTGCCAGCAGCTTAGGGAGGGGACTAGCGGCCTACAATGAGCAGTTCTTC.